The source of this TCR beta chain is a study of regulatory T cells in long-lasting Graves disease. Study as a whole: Patients met the persistent Graves' disease definition after over 5 years of antithyroid drugs with positive TSH receptor antibodies. Study observations and caveats: TRBV28, TRBJ1-2 and TRBJ2-5 were segments that persistent disease favored. Thyroid tissue went unexamined; only peripheral blood was analyzed.

Libraries of TCR beta came from iRepertoire HTBI primers plus Arm-PCR of CDR3 regions. Original handling: Across samples, 50 to 75 TRBV and some 14 TRBJ segments were found. TCRdb recomputed calls from the multiplex PCR reads with MiXCR, one row per CDR3 protein. TCRdb's processing, not the authors' own work, is the source of the V and J calls. The data hold 500,000 to 800,000 distinct CDR3 sequences, with about 32% observed a single time. Time point meaning: persistent/refractory GD, antithyroid drugs over 5 years with positive TRAb. PBMC-extracted RNA yielded the TCR library. This clonotype was recorded many times. What it binds is not known. V was trimmed by 4 bases and J by 6 bases, leaving 15 bases between them. The V gene's germline CDR1 is LGHDT and CDR2 YNNKEL (reference sequence). The CDR3 totals 14 residues.

The chain employs TRBV3-1 and TRBJ2-5, with D perhaps matching TRBD1 (5 bases). The starting material was peripheral blood mononuclear cells (PBMCs), obtained when the disease was refractory, from a patient treated with antithyroid drugs. The origin of this receptor is a female donor with Graves disease. The CDR3 nucleotides read TGTGCCAGCAGCCGGGGCTCCGAGGCGAAGACCCAGTACTTC. Residues: CASSRGSEAKTQYF.